The text below deals with one TCR beta chain. Repertoires were generated with immunoSEQ multiplex PCR, while TCRdb's copy carries only in-frame clones and drops some. The data contain 150,000 or so clones, approximately 85% of them singletons. V shed 0 bases, J shed 5 bases, and the junction held 2 bases outside the gene matches. The length of the CDR3 is 15 residues. Germline CDR1 is SGHRS and CDR2 is YFSETQ. These data belong to a study of blood T cell repertoires in COVID-19. The sample was peripheral blood. This rearrangement joins TRBV5-1 to TRBJ1-6; TRBD1 matches at 7 bases. The receptor comes from a man aged 60 to 69 with COVID-19, enrolled during active disease. The DNA of the CDR3 is TGCGCCAGCAGCTTGGAAGGGGGCAATAATTCACCCCTCCACTTT. Its translation: CASSLEGGNNSPLHF.